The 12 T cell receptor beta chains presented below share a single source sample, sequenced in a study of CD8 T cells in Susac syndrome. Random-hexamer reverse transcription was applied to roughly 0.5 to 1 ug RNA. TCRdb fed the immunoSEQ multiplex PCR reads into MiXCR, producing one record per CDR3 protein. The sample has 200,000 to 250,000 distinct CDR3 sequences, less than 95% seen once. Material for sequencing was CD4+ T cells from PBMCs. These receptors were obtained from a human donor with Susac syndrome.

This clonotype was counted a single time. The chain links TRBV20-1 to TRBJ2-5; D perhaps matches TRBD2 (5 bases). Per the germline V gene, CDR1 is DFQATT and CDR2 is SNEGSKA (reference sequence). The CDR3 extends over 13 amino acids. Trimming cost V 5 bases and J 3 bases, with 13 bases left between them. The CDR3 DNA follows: TGCAGTGCTCGACCGAGCGGCAAAGAGACCCAGTACTTC. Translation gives CSARPSGKETQYF.

This CDR3 is CASSQGGLGGYTF. The CDR3 DNA reads TGTGCCAGCAGCCAAGGGGGGCTCGGAGGCTACACCTTC. This chain joins TRBV3-1 and TRBJ1-2; possibly TRBD1 for D (6 bases). The CDR3 spans 13 residues. Between the trimmed V and J ends, which lost 1 base and 8 bases, there was a span of 11 bases. Germline assignment: CDR1 LGHDT and CDR2 YNNKEL (reference sequence). The full variable domain, rest sourced from reference TRBV3-1 and TRBJ1-2, is DTAVSQTPKYLVTQMGNDKSIKCEQNLGHDTMYWYKQDSKKFLKIMFSYNNKELIINETVPNRFSPKSPDKAHLNLHINSLELGDSAVYFCASSQGGLGGYTFGSGTRLTVV.

The CDR3 region is CSASLGGGTEAFF. In nucleotides, the CDR3 is TGCAGTGCTTCTCTGGGTGGTGGCACTGAAGCTTTCTTT. The gene calls are TRBV20-1 and TRBJ1-1; D is undetermined. The length of the CDR3 is 13 residues. Trimming removed 5 bases at V and 4 bases at J, with 14 bases between. The germline V gene has CDR1 DFQATT and CDR2 SNEGSKA (reference sequence).

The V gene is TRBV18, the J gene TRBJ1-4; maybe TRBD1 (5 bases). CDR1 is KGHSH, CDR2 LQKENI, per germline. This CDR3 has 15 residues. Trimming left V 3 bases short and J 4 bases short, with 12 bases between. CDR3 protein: CASSPAGTGNEKLFF. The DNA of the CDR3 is TGTGCCAGCTCACCCGCAGGGACGGGTAATGAAAAACTGTTTTTT.

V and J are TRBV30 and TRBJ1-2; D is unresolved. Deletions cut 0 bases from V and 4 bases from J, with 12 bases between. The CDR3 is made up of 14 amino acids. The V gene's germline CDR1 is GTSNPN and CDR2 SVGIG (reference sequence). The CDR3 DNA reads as TGTGCCTGGAGTGTAGGTCGACACTTCTATGGCTACACCTTC. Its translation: CAWSVGRHFYGYTF.

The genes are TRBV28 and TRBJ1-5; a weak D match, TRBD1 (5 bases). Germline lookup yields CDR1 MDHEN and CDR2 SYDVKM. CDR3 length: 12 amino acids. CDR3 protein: CATLGGNQPQHF. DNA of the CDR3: TGTGCTACCCTGGGGGGCAATCAGCCCCAGCATTTT.

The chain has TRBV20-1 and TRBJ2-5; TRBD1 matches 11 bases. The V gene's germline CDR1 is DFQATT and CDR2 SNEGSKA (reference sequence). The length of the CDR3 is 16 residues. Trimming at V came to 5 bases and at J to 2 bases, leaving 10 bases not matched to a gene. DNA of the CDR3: TGCAGTGCTGGGGACGGGGACAGGGGGAGTCAAGAGACCCAGTACTTC. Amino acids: CSAGDGDRGSQETQYF.

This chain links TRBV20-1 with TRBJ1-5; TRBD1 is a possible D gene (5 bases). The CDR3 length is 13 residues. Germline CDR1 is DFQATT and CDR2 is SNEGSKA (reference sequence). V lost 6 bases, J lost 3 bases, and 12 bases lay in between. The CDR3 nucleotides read TGCAGTGCCCTCGACAGTCTCAATCAGCCCCAGCATTTT. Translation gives CSALDSLNQPQHF.

The CDR3 loop is CASSLRAEQYF. The DNA for the CDR3 is TGTGCCAGCAGTTTACGCGCAGAGCAGTACTTC. This chain uses TRBV28 with TRBJ2-7; D is unclear. CDR1 is MDHEN, CDR2 SYDVKM, per germline. The CDR3 length is 11 residues. The V gene lost 2 bases and the J gene lost 7 bases, with 6 bases spanning the gap.

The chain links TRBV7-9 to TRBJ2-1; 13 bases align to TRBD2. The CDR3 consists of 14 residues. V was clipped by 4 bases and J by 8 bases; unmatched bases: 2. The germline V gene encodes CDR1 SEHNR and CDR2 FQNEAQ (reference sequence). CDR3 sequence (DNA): TGTGCCAGCAGCTCAGGGACTAGCGGGGATGAGCAGTTCTTC. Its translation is CASSSGTSGDEQFF. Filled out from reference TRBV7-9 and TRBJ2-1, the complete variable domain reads DTGVSQNPRHKITKRGQNVTFRCDPISEHNRLYWYRQTLGQGPEFLTYFQNEAQLEKSRLLSDRFSAERPKGSFSTLEIQRTEQGDSAMYLCASSSGTSGDEQFFGPGTRLTVL.

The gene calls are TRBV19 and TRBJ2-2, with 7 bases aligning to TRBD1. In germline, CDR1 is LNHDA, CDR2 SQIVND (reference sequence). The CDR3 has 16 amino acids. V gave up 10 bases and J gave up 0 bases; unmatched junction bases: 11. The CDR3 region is CATTMGDRANTGELFF. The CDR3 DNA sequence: TGTGCCACCACGATGGGGGACAGAGCGAACACCGGGGAGCTGTTTTTT.

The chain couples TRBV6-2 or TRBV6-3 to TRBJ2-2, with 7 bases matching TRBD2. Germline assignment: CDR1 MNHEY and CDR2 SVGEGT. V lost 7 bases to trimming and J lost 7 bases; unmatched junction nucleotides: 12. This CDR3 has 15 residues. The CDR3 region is CASILSGADGGELFF. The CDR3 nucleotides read TGTGCCAGCATACTGAGCGGGGCCGATGGCGGGGAGCTGTTTTTT.